The 10 T cell receptor beta chains below come from one sample, sequenced in a study of cytomegalovirus exposure and HLA in healthy donors. A multiplex PCR was run with 60 Vbeta primers and 13 Jbeta primers. Assay used: immunoSEQ multiplex PCR; TCRdb lists only in-frame clones, some missing. The sample shows about 95,000 clones, about 75% of them seen only once. Sample: PBMCs. The origin of the receptors is a woman aged 40 to 49 in good health and CMV-seronegative.

This clone was observed a few times. The rearrangement uses TRBV19 and TRBJ1-5; D gene uncertain. The germline V gene has CDR1 LNHDA and CDR2 SQIVND (reference sequence). This CDR3 comprises 14 residues. Between the trimmed V and J ends, which lost 1 base and 5 bases, there was a span of 9 bases. For the CDR3, the DNA is TGTGCCAGTAGTATAGGGGCCCTTTATCAGCCCCAGCATTTT. Translating it yields CASSIGALYQPQHF.

The chain combines TRBV4-1 with TRBJ2-1; 15 nucleotides agree with TRBD2. The CDR3 spans 16 residues. Trimming removed 4 bases from V and 4 bases from J; junction bases left unmatched: 2. Germline V CDR1 and CDR2: MGHRA, YSYEKL. CDR3 in amino acids: CASSRTSGGVYNEQFF. The CDR3 DNA follows: TGCGCCAGCAGCCGGACTAGCGGGGGGGTTTACAATGAGCAGTTCTTC.

The CDR3 spells CASSPRGLSNQPQHF. Written as DNA, the CDR3 is TGTGCCAGCAGCCCCAGGGGCCTTAGCAATCAGCCCCAGCATTTT. The chain couples TRBV5-5 to TRBJ1-5, with D tentatively TRBD1 (6 bases). Germline V lookup: CDR1 SGHKS, CDR2 YYEKEE (reference sequence). The V and J ends lost 4 bases and 0 bases respectively, with 11 bases between them. The CDR3 is 15 amino acids.

The rearrangement joins TRBV29-1 to TRBJ2-1; D unclear. V lost 1 base to trimming and J lost 4 bases, with 5 bases between them. The CDR3 has 12 residues. Looked up from germline, CDR1 is SQVTM and CDR2 is ANQGSEA. This chain's CDR3 is CSVEGAYNEQFF. For the CDR3, the DNA is TGCAGCGTTGAAGGGGCTTACAATGAGCAGTTCTTC.

This chain joins TRBV11-2 and TRBJ1-1; no firm D call. CDR1 SGHAT and CDR2 FQNNGV come from the germline V gene. The CDR3 spans 12 residues. The germline V and J ends were trimmed by 1 base and 3 bases, with 3 bases remaining between them. This CDR3 reads CASSLGDTEAFF. The CDR3 region has the DNA TGTGCCAGCAGCTTAGGAGACACTGAAGCTTTCTTT.

This chain connects TRBV2 to TRBJ2-1; 8 bases are a match to TRBD1. V was clipped by 6 bases and J by 6 bases; unmatched bases: 4. CDR3 length equals 13 residues. Per germline, CDR1 SNHLY and CDR2 FYNNEI. The CDR3 DNA reads TGTGCCAGCAGGGAGACAGGGGCCAATGAGCAGTTCTTC. The encoded protein is CASRETGANEQFF.

The chain links TRBV6-1 to TRBJ1-2, with TRBD1 as a possible D gene (6 bases). This CDR3 is built from 14 residues. The germline V gene encodes CDR1 MNHNS and CDR2 SASEGT. With 3 bases removed from V and 4 bases from J, the gap between germline ends came to 12 bases. Here the CDR3 DNA reads TGTGCCAGCAGTGACACAGGGATTGGCTATGGCTACACCTTC. Amino acid sequence: CASSDTGIGYGYTF.

Only one count was recorded for this clone. This chain links TRBV5-1 with TRBJ2-3; a possible D gene is TRBD2 (5 bases). The CDR3 covers 11 residues. Trimming removed 7 bases at V and 6 bases at J, with 9 bases between. The germline gives CDR1 SGHRS, CDR2 YFSETQ. The CDR3 DNA reads TGCGCCAGCTTGAGCGGTGATACGCAGTATTTT. Amino acids: CASLSGDTQYF.

This rearrangement joins TRBV7-8 to TRBJ2-3; D is unclear. Trimming stripped 1 base from V and 4 bases from J, with 6 bases between. Germline V gene data show CDR1 as SGHVS and CDR2 as FQNEAQ. This CDR3 has 13 amino acids. CDR3 in amino acids: CASSLGTSDTQYF. In DNA, the CDR3 is TGTGCCAGCAGCTTAGGTACTTCAGATACGCAGTATTTT.

The chain has TRBV6-5 and TRBJ2-1; D might be TRBD2 (5 bases). Germline CDR1 is MNHEY and CDR2 is SVGAGI. Trimming removed 0 bases from V and 6 bases from J, with 6 bases in between. The CDR3 covers 13 residues. The CDR3 reads CASSYSSGNEQFF. The CDR3 bases are TGTGCCAGCAGTTACTCGAGCGGCAATGAGCAGTTCTTC.